Below are 31 T cell receptor beta chains sequenced from a single sample in a study of T-cell memory formation after mild COVID-19. Each CDR3 protein is one row after TCRdb ran MiXCR on the 5' RACE reads. This table holds 170,000 or so distinct CDR3 sequences, about 22% found once. Sequenced input: PBMCs or a T cell subset sorted from them (not recorded which). Every receptor here comes from an adult woman who had mild COVID-19 (a few samples of this study predate the infection). Cell type and time point are not known.

This clonotype was seen a few times. V and J are TRBV25-1 and TRBJ2-3, with TRBD1 matching over 8 bases. CDR1 is MGHDK, CDR2 SYGVNS, per germline. The junction had 8 bases not matched to a gene; V was cut back by 8 bases and J by 1 base. The CDR3 extends over 15 amino acids. The CDR3 region has the DNA TGTGCCAGCCCCTGCCGGGACAGGTGCACAGATACGCAGTATTTT. It yields the protein CASPCRDRCTDTQYF.

This clonotype was counted only a few times. J is TRBJ2-1 and V is TRBV7-2, with 12 bases that match TRBD2. The ends lost 8 bases at V and 7 bases at J; junction bases unmatched: 9. The CDR3 is made up of 15 amino acids. The germline V gene encodes CDR1 SGHTA and CDR2 FQGNSA. The CDR3 here is CASCLLAGGLNEQFF. The CDR3 DNA is TGTGCCAGCTGCCTACTAGCGGGAGGCTTGAATGAGCAGTTCTTC.

The CDR3 reads CASTNPGERGNTIYF. The CDR3 region has the DNA TGTGCCAGCACCAACCCAGGGGAGCGTGGAAACACCATATATTTT. This chain uses TRBV5-6 with TRBJ1-3, with D possibly being TRBD1 (6 bases). Per germline, CDR1 SGHDT and CDR2 YYEEEE. CDR3 length: 15 amino acids. Trimming cost V 6 bases and J 3 bases, with 16 bases left between them.

The chain carries TRBV30 and TRBJ1-1, with D unresolved. Germline V CDR1 and CDR2: GTSNPN, SVGIG (reference sequence). There are 13 residues in the CDR3. V dropped 0 bases and J dropped 10 bases, with 15 bases sitting between them. This chain's CDR3 is CAWSVLGQPGAFF. CDR3 coding DNA: TGTGCCTGGAGTGTACTTGGGCAGCCCGGAGCTTTCTTT.

This sequence joins TRBV12-5 and TRBJ2-3; tentatively, D is TRBD1 (5 bases). CDR1 and CDR2 (germline): LGHNT, FRNRAP. This CDR3 contains 14 residues. The CDR3 nucleotides read TGTTTACCTACAGGCCCCAGGATGACAGATACGCAGTATTTT. The encoded protein is CLPTGPRMTDTQYF.

The CDR3 is CASSFLDQSSYNEQFF. CDR3 DNA: TGTGCCAGCAGCTTTCTTGACCAGAGCTCCTACAATGAGCAGTTCTTC. V usage is TRBV7-8 and J usage is TRBJ2-1; D gene unclear. The ends were cut back, 3 bases at V and 0 bases at J, with 12 bases in the middle. The CDR3 runs to 16 residues. Germline values: CDR1 SGHVS, CDR2 FQNEAQ.

The table lists this clonotype with a few counts. Its ends do not fully match the called genes, so a read error is possible. The gene calls are TRBV7-7 and TRBJ2-5; D gene ambiguous. Germline V lookup: CDR1 SSHAT, CDR2 FNYEAQ (reference sequence). The CDR3 is 13 residues long. The CDR3 reads CASSTPLGETQYF. The CDR3 coding sequence is TGTGCTAGCAGCACCCCTTTGGGAGAGACCCAGTACTTC. Supplemented by reference TRBV7-7 and TRBJ2-5, the full variable domain reads GAGVSQSPRYKVTKRGQDVTLRCDPISSHATLYWYQQALGQGPEFLTYFNYEAQPDKSGLPSDRFSAERPEGSISTLTIQRTEQRDSAMYRCASSTPLGETQYFGPGTRLLVL.

This clonotype occurred a few times. CDR3 bases: TGTGCCAGCACCCCCCAGTATGTTTCTAACACCGGGGAGCTGTTTTTT. Translation: CASTPQYVSNTGELFF. The chain carries TRBV12-3 or TRBV12-4 and TRBJ2-2; D uncertain. The CDR3 contains 16 residues. Trimming pared 7 bases from V and 2 bases from J, leaving 17 bases between.

This clonotype was counted at least ten times. The V and J genes are TRBV5-1 and TRBJ1-1; a weak D match, TRBD1 (5 bases). This CDR3 is 14 amino acids long. The V end lost 0 bases, the J end lost 7 bases, and 13 bases lay between the germline ends. The germline V gene has CDR1 SGHRS and CDR2 YFSETQ. The CDR3 sequence is CASSLEWGWNEAFF. Here the CDR3 DNA reads TGCGCCAGCAGCTTGGAATGGGGGTGGAATGAAGCTTTCTTT.

This clonotype was recorded a few times. J is TRBJ2-7 and V is TRBV29-1; no clear D gene. Trimming took off 3 bases at V and 2 bases at J, with 14 bases between the two ends. The CDR3 is 14 residues long. Germline assignment: CDR1 SQVTM and CDR2 ANQGSEA. The CDR3 here is CSVESAIVPYEQYF. In DNA, the CDR3 is TGCAGCGTTGAGTCGGCGATCGTACCCTACGAGCAGTACTTC.

This clonotype was seen only a few times. V gene TRBV7-9 combines with J gene TRBJ1-5, with D possibly matching TRBD1 (6 bases). Germline V gene data show CDR1 as SEHNR and CDR2 as FQNEAQ (reference sequence). Between the trimmed V and J ends, which lost 1 base and 4 bases, there was a span of 11 bases. The CDR3 is made up of 15 amino acids. CDR3 in DNA: TGTGCCAGCAGCTTAGGGACAGAGAGGAATCAGCCCCAGCATTTT. Encoded protein: CASSLGTERNQPQHF.

There are a few counts of this clonotype. This chain uses TRBV5-1 with TRBJ1-1; a weak D match, TRBD1 (6 bases). CDR1 and CDR2 (germline): SGHRS, YFSETQ. V was trimmed by 2 bases and J by 1 base, leaving 9 bases between them. The CDR3 runs to 14 residues. As DNA, the CDR3 is TGCGCCAGCAGCTTTTTGGGGGCGAACACTGAAGCTTTCTTT. Its translation: CASSFLGANTEAFF.

This chain links TRBV6-2 or TRBV6-3 with TRBJ2-7; D is unclear. V lost 0 bases, J lost 5 bases, and 5 bases lay in between. Germline CDR1 MNHEY, CDR2 SVGEGT. The CDR3 is made up of 12 amino acids. In nucleotides, the CDR3 is TGTGCCAGCAGTTACTCGACGGACGAGCAGTACTTC. Amino acids: CASSYSTDEQYF.

A few counts support this clonotype. The rearrangement joins TRBV29-1 to TRBJ1-2; TRBD1 aligns across 8 bases. The CDR3 length is 13 residues. The germline V gene encodes CDR1 SQVTM and CDR2 ANQGSEA. After removal of 7 bases from V and 5 bases from J, the junction contained 9 bases not matched to a gene. DNA of the CDR3: TGCAGCGCCCCCATGACAGGGGTTTATGGCTACACCTTC. Its protein product is CSAPMTGVYGYTF.

This clonotype was seen more than once but under ten times. The gene calls are TRBV9 and TRBJ2-1, with TRBD2 identical over 8 bases. This CDR3 contains 16 residues. Per the germline V gene, CDR1 is SGDLS and CDR2 is YYNGEE. With V trimmed by 2 bases and J by 0 bases, 4 bases remained unmatched. The CDR3: CASSVGLAGSYNEQFF. The CDR3 DNA reads as TGTGCCAGCAGCGTTGGGCTAGCGGGCTCCTACAATGAGCAGTTCTTC.

In DNA form, the CDR3 reads TGCGCCAGCAGCTTGGTGGGTCTAGCGGGAGACCAGCATGAGCAGTTCTTC. It specifies CASSLVGLAGDQHEQFF. The chain recombines TRBV5-1 with TRBJ2-1; 10 bases fit TRBD2. Germline CDR1 is SGHRS and CDR2 is YFSETQ. The CDR3 length is 17 residues. J gave up 8 bases and V 0 bases, and 11 bases lay outside the gene matches.

This rearrangement joins TRBV3-1 to TRBJ2-1, with 7 bases identical to TRBD1. CDR1 and CDR2 from the germline V gene are LGHDT and YNNKEL (reference sequence). V shed 4 bases, J shed 0 bases, and the junction held 9 bases outside the gene matches. This CDR3 has 17 amino acids. The CDR3 nucleotides are TGTGCCAGCAGCCCTCCGACAGGGACGATCTCCTACAATGAGCAGTTCTTC. It is translated as CASSPPTGTISYNEQFF.

This clonotype was counted ten times or more. This rearrangement joins TRBV7-8 to TRBJ2-7; either TRBD1 or TRBD2 may supply D (7 bases each). The V end was cut by 5 bases, the J end by 4 bases, with 15 bases between. Germline V gives CDR1 SGHVS, CDR2 FQNEAQ. The CDR3 has 14 residues. This chain's CDR3 is CASSPGGGGYEQYF. In nucleotides, the CDR3 is TGTGCCAGCAGCCCAGGGGGAGGGGGATACGAGCAGTACTTC.

This clonotype was counted between two and nine times. The rearrangement links TRBV10-3 to TRBJ2-5, with 9 bases matching TRBD1. In germline, CDR1 is ENHRY, CDR2 SYGVKD. The CDR3 runs to 14 residues. V lost 4 bases and J lost 2; bases outside the gene matches: 2. The CDR3 loop reads CAISGQGDQETQYF. For the CDR3, the DNA is TGTGCCATCAGTGGACAGGGGGATCAAGAGACCCAGTACTTC.

The V call is TRBV24-1, the J call TRBJ2-1; TRBD2 matches 9 bases. Trimming removed 1 base from V and 0 bases from J; junction bases left unmatched: 9. The CDR3 spans 19 residues. Germline CDR1 reads KGHDR; CDR2 reads SFDVKD. This chain's CDR3 is CATSDFEASGVTSYNEQFF. As DNA, the CDR3 is TGTGCCACCAGTGATTTCGAGGCTAGCGGGGTTACCTCCTACAATGAGCAGTTCTTC.

In this sample, this clonotype turned up many times. The chain couples TRBV14 to TRBJ2-3; TRBD2 matches at 8 bases. Germline V lookup: CDR1 SGHDN, CDR2 FVKESK. This CDR3 spans 15 amino acids. The ends lost 5 bases at V and 5 bases at J; junction bases unmatched: 9. CDR3 nucleotides: TGTGCCAGCAGCTGGAGCGGGAGCTTTGGAGATACGCAGTATTTT. Translated, it gives CASSWSGSFGDTQYF.

V and J are TRBV9 and TRBJ2-3; D unresolved. The CDR3 covers 17 residues. Germline values: CDR1 SGDLS, CDR2 YYNGEE. V was shortened by 6 bases and J by 1 base, with 21 bases between the two germline ends. As DNA, the CDR3 is TGTGCCAGCACCAAGGACGCATCCCCCCGGCGCACAGATACGCAGTATTTT. Protein: CASTKDASPRRTDTQYF. Full variable domain (missing parts from reference TRBV9 and TRBJ2-3): DSGVTQTPKHLITATGQRVTLRCSPRSGDLSVYWYQQSLDQGLQFLIQYYNGEERAKGNILERFSAQQFPDLHSELNLSSLELGDSALYFCASTKDASPRRTDTQYFGPGTRLTVL.

This clonotype was counted between two and nine times. The chain has TRBV6-6 and TRBJ2-1; D is uncertain. Germline-derived CDR1 and CDR2 are MNHNY and SVGAGI (reference sequence). V shed 0 bases and J shed 7 bases, with 4 bases lying between them. CDR3 length: 12 amino acids. The CDR3 DNA reads TGTGCCAGCAGTTACTCGGATAATGAGCAGTTCTTC. Translating it yields CASSYSDNEQFF.

Only a few counts were recorded for this clonotype. This sequence joins TRBV5-6 and TRBJ2-2; perhaps TRBD2 as D (6 bases). The CDR3 covers 15 residues. V was pared by 0 bases and J by 7 bases, with 13 bases between. The germline V gene has CDR1 SGHDT and CDR2 YYEEEE. The CDR3 nucleotides are TGTGCCAGCAGCTTGGTAGGCGGGAAGGACGGGGAGCTGTTTTTT. This gives the protein CASSLVGGKDGELFF.

This chain links TRBV29-1 with TRBJ1-2; the match to TRBD1 covers 8 bases. Looked up from germline, CDR1 is SQVTM and CDR2 is ANQGSEA. The ends lost 5 bases at V and 5 bases at J; junction bases unmatched: 10. The CDR3 is made up of 14 amino acids. The CDR3 DNA sequence: TGCAGCGTTCCCAGGGACAGGAGGCGATATGGCTACACCTTC. Translating gives CSVPRDRRRYGYTF. The entire variable domain, with the rest obtained from reference TRBV29-1 and TRBJ1-2, is as follows: SAVISQKPSRDICQRGTSLTIQCQVDSQVTMMFWYRQQPGQSLTLIATANQGSEATYESGFVIDKFPISRPNLTFSTLTVSNMSPEDSSIYLCSVPRDRRRYGYTFGSGTRLTVV.

This chain joins TRBV6-2 or TRBV6-3 and TRBJ1-1; TRBD1 matches 11 bases. V shed 2 bases and J 1 base; nucleotides not matched to a gene: 6. CDR1 and CDR2 (germline): MNHEY, SVGEGT. The CDR3 covers 17 residues. As DNA, the CDR3 is TGTGCCAGCAGTTACCCCTGGGGACAGGGGGAGAACACTGAAGCTTTCTTT. Amino acids: CASSYPWGQGENTEAFF.

The chain recombines TRBV4-1 with TRBJ2-5; D remains ambiguous. V dropped 4 bases and J dropped 5 bases, with 17 bases sitting between them. There are 15 residues in the CDR3. Per the germline V gene, CDR1 is MGHRA and CDR2 is YSYEKL. The CDR3 sequence is CASSRSTSGSETQYF. CDR3 DNA sequence: TGCGCCAGCAGCCGTAGTACCAGTGGATCGGAGACCCAGTACTTC.

V usage is TRBV24-1 and J usage is TRBJ2-5; the match to TRBD1 covers 8 bases. Germline CDR1 KGHDR, CDR2 SFDVKD. The CDR3 runs to 17 residues. The trim removed 1 base at V and 4 bases at J, leaving 10 bases unmatched. CDR3 in amino acids: CATSDFGQGSEGETQYF. CDR3 sequence (DNA): TGTGCCACCAGTGATTTCGGACAGGGATCGGAGGGAGAGACCCAGTACTTC.

This clonotype was seen repeatedly, ten times or more. V is TRBV7-9 and J is TRBJ1-1; 8 bases are a match to TRBD1. The V and J ends lost 5 bases and 1 base, in that order; junction bases with no gene match: 3. Per germline, CDR1 SEHNR and CDR2 FQNEAQ (reference sequence). This CDR3 is built from 14 residues. CDR3 DNA: TGTGCCAGCAGCATCGGGACAGGGAACACTGAAGCTTTCTTT. It specifies CASSIGTGNTEAFF.

The chain joins TRBV5-4 to TRBJ2-1, with 12 bases identical to TRBD2. The junction had 6 bases not matched to a gene; V was cut back by 2 bases and J by 9 bases. The germline V gene has CDR1 SGHNT and CDR2 YYREEE (reference sequence). This CDR3 is built from 15 residues. CDR3 in amino acids: CASSFGLAGFAEQFF. Written as DNA, the CDR3 is TGTGCCAGCAGCTTCGGACTAGCGGGATTCGCTGAGCAGTTCTTC.

The rearrangement joins TRBV11-2 to TRBJ2-1; 8 bases match TRBD1. The CDR3 runs 15 residues. Germline CDR1 and CDR2: SGHAT and FQNNGV. With V trimmed by 6 bases and J by 0 bases, 4 bases remained unmatched. CDR3 DNA sequence: TGTGCCAGCAGTCCTACAGGGGGCTCCTACAATGAGCAGTTCTTC. It codes for CASSPTGGSYNEQFF.